This entry lists 17 T cell receptor beta chains sequenced from one sample in a study of naive and memory T cell subsets. An equimolar mix of two oligonucleotides served as the beta constant-region primer for TRBC1 and TRBC2. Nested alpha and beta constant-region primers with the SP2 primer drove four PCR rounds on ligated cDNA. Via MiXCR, TCRdb re-called the UMI-ligation and nested PCR reads, giving one row per CDR3 protein. The table shows roughly 100,000 distinct CDR3 sequences, with roughly 15% occurring only once. Notes on the study in general: Naive repertoires, especially CD8, held a few larger clonotypes, possibly memory cells re-expressing CD45RA.

Their specific antigens are unknown. The sequenced sample consisted of naive CD8+ T cells from blood. The receptors were sampled from a human donor in good health.

Only a few counts were recorded for this clonotype. CDR3 coding DNA: TGTGCCAGCAGCGAGGACCCTAGCGAACCCCCACAAGATACGCAGTATTTT. This codes for CASSEDPSEPPQDTQYF. The V and J genes are TRBV9 and TRBJ2-3; the D gene is possibly TRBD2 (6 bases). This CDR3 spans 17 amino acids. Germline CDR1 and CDR2: SGDLS and YYNGEE. Trimming took 3 bases from V and 5 from J, leaving 22 bases between them.

There are a few counts of this clonotype. The gene calls are TRBV6-6 and TRBJ2-3, with D uncertain. The V end lost 6 bases, the J end lost 4 bases, and 14 bases lay between the germline ends. Germline loops: CDR1 MNHNY, CDR2 SVGAGI (reference sequence). The CDR3 loop spans 14 amino acids. The CDR3 is CASRTWAVSDTQYF. The DNA for the CDR3 is TGTGCCAGCAGAACCTGGGCAGTATCAGATACGCAGTATTTT.

This chain connects TRBV11-2 to TRBJ2-3, with unresolved D. Germline V gives CDR1 SGHAT, CDR2 FQNNGV. V was pared by 5 bases and J by 2 bases, with 14 bases between. The CDR3 length is 15 residues. This CDR3 reads CASSPVGGYTDTQYF. CDR3 coding DNA: TGTGCCAGCAGCCCGGTCGGCGGTTACACAGATACGCAGTATTTT.

V gene TRBV7-9 combines with J gene TRBJ2-1; D unclear. Deletions cut 4 bases from V and 8 bases from J, with 12 bases between. The CDR3 has 13 residues. Germline V gene lookup returns CDR1 SEHNR and CDR2 FQNEAQ (reference sequence). CDR3 protein: CASSSPVFDEQFF. The CDR3 DNA is TGTGCCAGCAGCTCACCCGTCTTTGATGAGCAGTTCTTC.

This clonotype was detected only once. A much larger clone lies a single base off, so this may be a read error. The V call is TRBV7-9, the J call TRBJ2-3, with D uncertain. The CDR3 covers 14 residues. Germline values: CDR1 SEHNR, CDR2 FQNEAQ (reference sequence). The CDR3 DNA reads TGTGCCAGCAGCCCCCCAGACGGCACAGATACGGAGTATTTT. Translating gives CASSPPDGTDTEYF.

This clonotype has more than one count but fewer than ten. This chain connects TRBV6-1 to TRBJ2-3; 7 bases align to TRBD2. V was clipped by 1 base and J by 6 bases; unmatched bases: 13. CDR1 and CDR2 (germline): MNHNS, SASEGT. The CDR3 covers 17 residues. The CDR3 protein is CASSEENGGRGRDTQYF. The DNA for the CDR3 is TGTGCCAGCAGTGAAGAGAACGGGGGGAGAGGGCGTGATACGCAGTATTTT.

This clonotype was seen only a few times. The rearrangement joins TRBV7-9 to TRBJ1-2, with TRBD1 identical over 7 bases. Germline CDR1 SEHNR, CDR2 FQNEAQ (reference sequence). The CDR3 is 14 residues long. V lost 5 bases and J lost 4; bases outside the gene matches: 7. In nucleotides, the CDR3 is TGTGCCAGCAGCCCATCGACAGGGCCCTATGGCTACACCTTC. Translating gives CASSPSTGPYGYTF. Full variable domain (remainder filled in from reference TRBV7-9 and TRBJ1-2): DTGVSQNPRHKITKRGQNVTFRCDPISEHNRLYWYRQTLGQGPEFLTYFQNEAQLEKSRLLSDRFSAERPKGSFSTLEIQRTEQGDSAMYLCASSPSTGPYGYTFGSGTRLTVV.

The chain has TRBV7-9 and TRBJ2-1, with D possibly TRBD1 on 6 matching bases. Germline-derived CDR1 and CDR2 are SEHNR and FQNEAQ (reference sequence). The V and J ends lost 5 bases and 2 bases respectively, with 16 bases between them. The length of the CDR3 is 16 residues. The CDR3 loop reads CASSQDRDTPYNEQFF. The DNA for the CDR3 is TGTGCCAGCAGCCAAGACCGGGACACCCCCTACAATGAGCAGTTCTTC.

This clonotype was observed a few times. The chain joins TRBV9 to TRBJ2-1; the D gene could be TRBD1 or TRBD2 (5 bases each). V was trimmed by 4 bases and J by 9 bases, leaving 17 bases between them. Germline loops: CDR1 SGDLS, CDR2 YYNGEE. CDR3 size: 14 residues. Written as DNA, the CDR3 is TGTGCCAGCAGCCCCGACGGGGCGGACGGTGAGCAGTTCTTC. Protein product: CASSPDGADGEQFF. Full variable domain (missing parts from reference TRBV9 and TRBJ2-1): DSGVTQTPKHLITATGQRVTLRCSPRSGDLSVYWYQQSLDQGLQFLIQYYNGEERAKGNILERFSAQQFPDLHSELNLSSLELGDSALYFCASSPDGADGEQFFGPGTRLTVL.

This clonotype has just a few counts. The V gene is TRBV6-2 or TRBV6-3, the J gene TRBJ2-3; no clear D gene. CDR1 is MNHEY and CDR2 is SVGEGT in the germline V gene. V lost 2 bases and J lost 3, with 12 bases in between. The CDR3 runs to 15 residues. DNA of the CDR3: TGTGCCAGCAGTTACCCCCCCTCGCCTACAGATACGCAGTATTTT. Amino acids: CASSYPPSPTDTQYF.

This chain uses TRBV29-1 with TRBJ2-5; D gene unclear. Germline assignment: CDR1 SQVTM and CDR2 ANQGSEA. The CDR3 has 15 amino acids. V lost 1 base to trimming and J lost 5 bases, with 17 bases between them. CDR3 amino acids: CSVEVPAYRMETQYF. CDR3 nucleotides: TGCAGCGTTGAAGTGCCCGCATACCGTATGGAGACCCAGTACTTC.

This clonotype came up a few times. The chain couples TRBV29-1 to TRBJ2-1; unclear D gene. Per germline, CDR1 SQVTM and CDR2 ANQGSEA. The CDR3 totals 14 residues. CDR3 region: CREICGSAYNEQFF. The CDR3, as DNA: TGCAGAGAAATATGTGGAAGCGCCTACAATGAGCAGTTCTTC.

This chain connects TRBV7-9 to TRBJ2-3; TRBD2 matches 13 bases. Trimming at V came to 5 bases and at J to 4 bases, leaving 6 bases not matched to a gene. CDR1 and CDR2 (germline): SEHNR, FQNEAQ (reference sequence). There are 16 residues in the CDR3. The CDR3 DNA reads as TGTGCCAGCAGCCCCGGACTAGCGGGGGACGCAGATACGCAGTATTTT. This codes for CASSPGLAGDADTQYF.

The chain uses TRBV25-1 and TRBJ1-2; no definite D call. Germline values: CDR1 MGHDK, CDR2 SYGVNS. The CDR3 extends over 13 amino acids. Trimming pared 8 bases from V and 0 bases from J, leaving 10 bases between. The CDR3 DNA reads as TGTGCCAGCCGAGGGATCGCTAACTATGGCTACACCTTC. Amino acids: CASRGIANYGYTF.

This clonotype came up a few times. This chain connects TRBV12-3 or TRBV12-4 to TRBJ2-2; D is ambiguous. The CDR3 length is 15 residues. The V end lost 3 bases, the J end lost 1 base, and 9 bases lay between the germline ends. The CDR3 DNA follows: TGTGCCAGCAGTTTGGGCAGGATGAACACCGGGGAGCTGTTTTTT. As protein: CASSLGRMNTGELFF.

This clonotype has at least ten counts. V and J are TRBV4-3 and TRBJ1-1; unclear D gene. Trimming took 3 bases from V and 3 from J, leaving 14 bases between them. Germline CDR1 LGHNA, CDR2 YSLEER. The length of the CDR3 is 15 residues. This CDR3 is CASSQSGQGDTEAFF. In DNA form, the CDR3 reads TGCGCCAGCAGCCAGAGTGGGCAAGGCGACACTGAAGCTTTCTTT.

The J gene is TRBJ2-2, the V gene TRBV7-9; a weak D match, TRBD1 (5 bases). Germline V gene lookup returns CDR1 SEHNR and CDR2 FQNEAQ (reference sequence). The CDR3 has 14 amino acids. V lost 1 base and J 6 bases, leaving 9 bases between the germline ends. CDR3 sequence: CASSLGQGAGELFF. The CDR3 DNA reads as TGTGCCAGCAGCTTAGGACAAGGGGCCGGGGAGCTGTTTTTT.